Following are 7 T cell receptor beta chains from one sample sequenced in a study of shared clonotypes between healthy human individuals. Sequencing used immunoSEQ multiplex PCR; TCRdb keeps in-frame clones, though not all of them. The sample holds roughly 2.4 million clones, around 95% seen once. Material for sequencing was naive CD4+ T cells sorted from blood. Stated subset: CD45RA+ positively selected. All receptors derive from a man aged 18 to 29 in good health.

This chain connects TRBV2 to TRBJ1-6; D gene unclear. The germline gives CDR1 SNHLY, CDR2 FYNNEI. Trimming pared 7 bases from V and 10 bases from J, leaving 11 bases between. The CDR3 is made up of 12 amino acids. The CDR3 DNA reads as TGTGCCAGCATCCGAGGTTACTCACCCCTCCACTTT. Amino acids: CASIRGYSPLHF.

The chain is built from TRBV6-6 and TRBJ2-1, with 8 bases fitting TRBD2. CDR1 is MNHNY and CDR2 is SVGAGI in the germline V gene (reference sequence). Trimming removed 9 bases from V and 0 bases from J; junction bases left unmatched: 10. The CDR3 is made up of 16 amino acids. CDR3: CASREGSVSSYNEQFF. The CDR3 nucleotides are TGTGCCAGTCGGGAGGGTTCGGTAAGCTCCTACAATGAGCAGTTCTTC.

This clone was seen only once. V is TRBV6-1 and J is TRBJ1-2, with D tentatively TRBD1 (6 bases). CDR3 length: 15 amino acids. The V and J ends lost 5 bases and 2 bases respectively, with 15 bases between them. Germline V lookup: CDR1 MNHNS, CDR2 SASEGT. CDR3 bases: TGTGCCAGCAGTCAGATCCACGGGGGCAACTATGGCTACACCTTC. This sequence encodes CASSQIHGGNYGYTF.

As concerns this clone: This sequence may be a read error, since a much larger clone differs from it by one base. Other DNA sequences from this sample encode an identical CDR3 as well. The rearrangement links TRBV11-2 to TRBJ2-7; no reliable D call. Per germline, CDR1 SGHAT and CDR2 FQNNGV. The CDR3 length is 11 residues. Trimming left V 5 bases short and J 2 bases short, with 4 bases between. The CDR3 DNA is TGTGCCAGCAGCGCGGCCTACGAGCAGTACTTC. This encodes CASSAAYEQYF.

The V call is TRBV6-5, the J call TRBJ1-1; D remains ambiguous. The CDR3 length is 13 residues. The V gene's germline CDR1 is MNHEY and CDR2 SVGAGI. With 6 bases removed from V and 7 bases from J, the gap between germline ends came to 15 bases. The CDR3 sequence: CASRSPINDEAFF. The CDR3 DNA follows: TGTGCCAGCAGATCCCCGATAAACGATGAAGCTTTCTTT.

V and J are TRBV7-9 and TRBJ1-1; TRBD1 is a possible D gene (5 bases). This CDR3 contains 15 residues. Germline V gene sequence: CDR1 SEHNR, CDR2 FQNEAQ (reference sequence). V was shortened by 3 bases and J by 4 bases, with 15 bases between the two germline ends. DNA of the CDR3: TGTGCCAGCAGCTTTCTAGGGACGCTGGGCACTGAAGCTTTCTTT. Its translation: CASSFLGTLGTEAFF.

This chain links TRBV19 with TRBJ1-4; D is possibly TRBD1 (5 bases). This CDR3 has 14 residues. Germline V lookup: CDR1 LNHDA, CDR2 SQIVND (reference sequence). V was clipped by 5 bases and J by 2 bases, with 9 bases between them. CDR3 residues: CASSAGTTNEKLFF. Written as DNA, the CDR3 is TGTGCCAGTAGTGCGGGGACTACTAATGAAAAACTGTTTTTT.